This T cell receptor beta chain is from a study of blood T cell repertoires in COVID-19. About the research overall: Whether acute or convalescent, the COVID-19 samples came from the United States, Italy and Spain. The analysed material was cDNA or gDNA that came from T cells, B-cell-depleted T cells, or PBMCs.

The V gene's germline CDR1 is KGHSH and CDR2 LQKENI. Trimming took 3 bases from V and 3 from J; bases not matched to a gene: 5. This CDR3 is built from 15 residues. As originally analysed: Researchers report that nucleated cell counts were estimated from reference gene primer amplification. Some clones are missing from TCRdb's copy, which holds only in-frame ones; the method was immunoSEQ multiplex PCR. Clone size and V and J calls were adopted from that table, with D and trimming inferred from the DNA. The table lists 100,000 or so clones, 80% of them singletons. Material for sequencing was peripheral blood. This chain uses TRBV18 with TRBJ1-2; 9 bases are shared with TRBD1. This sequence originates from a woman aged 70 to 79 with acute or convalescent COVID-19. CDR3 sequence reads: CASSPTGQGHYGYTF. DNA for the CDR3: TGTGCCAGCTCACCCACTGGACAGGGGCACTATGGCTACACCTTC.